These T cell receptor beta chains were read from a single sample in a study of spatial heterogeneity in lung cancer. One entry per CDR3 protein, called by TCRdb with MiXCR from the 5' RACE reads. The repertoire has approximately 20,000 distinct CDR3 sequences, 4.6% of them found once; the top ten carry 6.5% to 8.5%. The input for sequencing was PBMCs, taken at surgery. All receptors come from a male donor with early-stage non-small cell lung cancer. Each CDR3 is given with its conserved first and last residue. Each record gives: D gene, clone size, V gene, J gene, CDR3 protein, CDR3 DNA. D genes are given only for firm matches. Clone size is stated in some rows and not others, as once, few, many or a class when expanded.

>NA|many|TRBV20-1|TRBJ1-1
CSASPSTAGAESTEAFF
TGCAGTGCTTCCCCCTCTACTGCAGGGGCGGAAAGTACTGAAGCTTTCTTT
>NA|many|TRBV24-1|TRBJ2-4
CATSDLRHPAKNIQYF
TGTGCCACCAGTGATTTGCGCCATCCCGCCAAAAACATTCAGTACTTC
>NA|NA|TRBV12-3/TRBV12-4|TRBJ2-3
CASKAGQVADTQYF
TGTGCCAGCAAAGCAGGGCAGGTGGCAGATACGCAGTATTTT
>TRBD1|many|TRBV9|TRBJ2-1
CASSVGTGNYNEQFF
TGTGCCAGCAGCGTCGGGACAGGAAACTACAATGAGCAGTTCTTC
>TRBD1|many|TRBV24-1|TRBJ2-3
CATSPGGASDTQYF
TGTGCCACCTCCCCAGGGGGAGCTTCCGATACGCAGTATTTT
>TRBD2|few|TRBV20-1|TRBJ2-5
CSARKRGGSETQYF
TGCAGTGCTCGAAAGCGGGGGGGATCAGAGACCCAGTACTTC
>TRBD2|many|TRBV6-5|TRBJ2-3
CASSYATSGSPHTQYF
TGTGCCAGCAGTTACGCGACTAGCGGGAGCCCTCATACGCAGTATTTT
>TRBD1|many|TRBV6-5|TRBJ1-1
CASSSRGPNTEAFF
TGTGCCAGCAGTTCCAGGGGGCCGAACACTGAAGCTTTCTTT
>NA|medium-sized|TRBV12-3/TRBV12-4|TRBJ1-2
CASSPQARVPYGYTF
TGTGCCAGCAGTCCTCAAGCCAGGGTACCCTATGGCTACACCTTC
>NA|many|TRBV27|TRBJ2-1
CASSLWGPSSYNEQFF
TGTGCCAGCAGTTTATGGGGGCCGAGCTCCTACAATGAGCAGTTCTTC
>TRBD1|NA|TRBV7-3|TRBJ2-5
CASSEKQGGFETQYF
TGTGCCAGCAGCGAAAAACAGGGGGGCTTTGAGACCCAGTACTTC
>NA|few|TRBV6-6|TRBJ2-1
CASSYSSLANEQFF
TGTGCCAGCAGTTACTCGAGTCTAGCTAATGAGCAGTTCTTC
>NA|many|TRBV20-1|TRBJ2-3
CSARRPRESTDTQYF
TGCAGTGCTAGAAGACCCCGGGAAAGCACAGATACGCAGTATTTT
>TRBD2|many|TRBV5-1|TRBJ2-5
CASSYTSGAQETQYF
TGCGCCAGCAGCTATACTAGCGGGGCCCAAGAGACCCAGTACTTC
>TRBD1|many|TRBV15|TRBJ1-2
CATSTDRERYGYTF
TGTGCCACCAGCACGGACAGGGAGCGATATGGCTACACCTTC
>TRBD2|medium-sized|TRBV12-3/TRBV12-4|TRBJ2-5
CASRLAGPETQYF
TGTGCCAGTCGACTAGCGGGACCAGAGACCCAGTACTTC
>NA|NA|TRBV19|TRBJ1-4
CASSIDRGKMVEKLFF
TGTGCCAGTAGTATAGATCGTGGCAAGATGGTTGAAAAACTGTTTTTT
>TRBD1|few|TRBV19|TRBJ2-7
CASSSSGQGAREQYF
TGTGCCAGTAGCTCCTCGGGACAGGGGGCGCGGGAGCAGTACTTC
>NA|many|TRBV6-5|TRBJ1-4
CASRLDGTTNEKLFF
TGTGCCAGCAGACTCGACGGGACAACTAATGAAAAACTGTTTTTT
>NA|many|TRBV12-3/TRBV12-4|TRBJ2-5
CASSLNGGQETQYF
TGTGCCAGCAGCCTAAACGGGGGCCAGGAGACCCAGTACTTC
>NA|many|TRBV3-1|TRBJ2-7
CASSQEGSGIYYEQYF
TGTGCCAGCAGCCAAGAGGGGTCGGGGATCTACTACGAGCAGTACTTC
>NA|medium-sized|TRBV29-1|TRBJ2-1
CSVGRTALVNEQFF
TGCAGCGTTGGCCGAACCGCCCTAGTGAATGAGCAGTTCTTC
>TRBD1|many|TRBV7-3|TRBJ2-2
CASSSQGVGELFF
TGTGCCAGCAGCTCACAGGGGGTCGGGGAGCTGTTTTTT
>NA|NA|TRBV3-1|TRBJ1-1
CASSPLRGNTEAFF
TGTGCCAGCAGCCCGCTCCGAGGGAACACTGAAGCTTTCTTT
>NA|many|TRBV18|TRBJ2-7
CASSPIDNSYEQYF
TGTGCCAGCTCACCTATCGACAACTCCTACGAGCAGTACTTC
>TRBD2|many|TRBV3-1|TRBJ2-3
CASTQRGAADTQYF
TGTGCCAGCACCCAGCGGGGGGCGGCAGATACGCAGTATTTT
>TRBD1|many|TRBV18|TRBJ1-1
CASSSSPQGSRTEAFF
TGTGCCAGCTCATCATCCCCACAGGGGTCGAGAACTGAAGCTTTCTTT
>TRBD2|NA|TRBV12-3/TRBV12-4|TRBJ2-1
CASSFWRGAYNEQFF
TGTGCCAGCAGTTTTTGGCGGGGGGCCTACAATGAGCAGTTCTTC
>TRBD1|many|TRBV5-1|TRBJ2-2
CASSGTVGTGELFF
TGCGCCAGCAGCGGGACAGTGGGGACCGGGGAGCTGTTTTTT
>TRBD1|NA|TRBV2|TRBJ1-1
CATFRTGVNTEAFF
TGTGCCACCTTTCGGACAGGGGTGAACACTGAAGCTTTCTTT
>NA|many|TRBV2|TRBJ2-3
CASSDQGGQTDTQYF
TGTGCCAGCAGTGATCAAGGAGGGCAGACGGATACGCAGTATTTT
>NA|NA|TRBV27|TRBJ2-5
CASSLHLSKTQYF
TGTGCCAGCAGTCTCCACCTCTCTAAGACCCAGTACTTC
>TRBD1|many|TRBV20-1|TRBJ1-4
CSASQGQGRAHEKLFF
TGCAGTGCTAGCCAGGGACAGGGGAGGGCCCATGAAAAACTGTTTTTT
>NA|many|TRBV6-5|TRBJ2-3
CASSIGPGTTDTQYF
TGTGCCAGCAGTATCGGGCCAGGGACAACAGATACGCAGTATTTT
>NA|many|TRBV30|TRBJ1-6
CAWSPPGGNSPLHF
TGTGCCTGGAGTCCCCCGGGAGGCAATTCACCCCTCCACTTT
>TRBD2|many|TRBV7-9|TRBJ2-3
CASSPRLAGKPGDTDTQYF
TGTGCCAGCAGCCCTCGACTAGCGGGAAAACCCGGGGACACAGATACGCAGTATTTT
>TRBD1|many|TRBV5-1|TRBJ2-3
CASSLDGTGSADTQYF
TGCGCCAGCAGCTTGGACGGGACAGGGAGTGCAGATACGCAGTATTTT
>TRBD1|few|TRBV18|TRBJ1-3
CASSHGTGPGNTIYF
TGTGCCAGCTCACACGGGACAGGACCTGGAAACACCATATATTTT
>NA|medium-sized|TRBV29-1|TRBJ2-7
CSVVDGVKYEQYF
TGCAGCGTTGTGGACGGTGTAAAATACGAGCAGTACTTC
>NA|many|TRBV6-5|TRBJ2-7
CASNDGREQYF
TGTGCCAGCAATGATGGGCGCGAGCAGTACTTC
>NA|few|TRBV6-1|TRBJ2-3
CASSEYGRFETGDTQYF
TGTGCCAGCAGTGAATATGGGAGGTTCGAAACGGGAGATACGCAGTATTTT
>TRBD2|many|TRBV27|TRBJ2-5
CASSSGLVGVQYF
TGTGCCAGCAGTTCGGGACTAGTTGGGGTCCAGTACTTC
>NA|many|TRBV6-1|TRBJ1-1
CASSEWGAVRSAEAFF
TGTGCCAGCAGTGAATGGGGGGCAGTAAGGAGTGCTGAAGCTTTCTTT
>NA|few|TRBV6-5|TRBJ1-3
CASSYEGLRGTIYF
TGTGCCAGCAGTTACGAGGGGCTCAGGGGCACCATATATTTT
>NA|many|TRBV2|TRBJ1-1
CASRLETEAFF
TGTGCCAGCAGGCTAGAGACTGAAGCTTTCTTT
>NA|few|TRBV6-1|TRBJ1-6
CASTLDSSSYNSPLHF
TGTGCCAGCACGTTGGACAGCAGCTCCTATAATTCACCCCTCCACTTT
>NA|medium-sized|TRBV6-6|TRBJ1-6
CASSYSLSEANSPLHF
TGTGCCAGCAGTTACTCGCTGAGTGAGGCTAATTCACCCCTCCACTTT
>TRBD2|many|TRBV3-1|TRBJ2-2
CASSQHWRGADDGELFF
TGTGCCAGCAGCCAACATTGGCGGGGGGCCGATGACGGGGAGCTGTTTTTT
>TRBD1|few|TRBV11-3|TRBJ2-1
CASSWGQSSYNEQFF
TGTGCCAGCAGCTGGGGACAGTCCTCCTACAATGAGCAGTTCTTC
>NA|many|TRBV19|TRBJ2-1
CASSIPGQGTSGPYNEQFF
TGTGCCAGTAGTATCCCGGGACAGGGTACTAGCGGTCCATACAATGAGCAGTTCTTC
>TRBD2|many|TRBV7-8|TRBJ2-1
CASKVAGEGNEQFF
TGTGCCAGCAAAGTAGCGGGAGAGGGGAATGAGCAGTTCTTC